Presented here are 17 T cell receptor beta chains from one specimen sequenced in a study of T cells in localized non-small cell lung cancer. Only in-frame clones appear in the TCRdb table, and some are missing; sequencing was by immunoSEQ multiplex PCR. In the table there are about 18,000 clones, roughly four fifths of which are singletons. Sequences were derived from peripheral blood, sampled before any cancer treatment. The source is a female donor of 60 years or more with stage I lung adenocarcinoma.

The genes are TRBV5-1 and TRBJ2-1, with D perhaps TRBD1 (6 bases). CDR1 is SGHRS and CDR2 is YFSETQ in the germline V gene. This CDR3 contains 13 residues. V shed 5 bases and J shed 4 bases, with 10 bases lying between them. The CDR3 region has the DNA TGCGCCAGCAGTCATACAGGGTACAATGAGCAGTTCTTC. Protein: CASSHTGYNEQFF.

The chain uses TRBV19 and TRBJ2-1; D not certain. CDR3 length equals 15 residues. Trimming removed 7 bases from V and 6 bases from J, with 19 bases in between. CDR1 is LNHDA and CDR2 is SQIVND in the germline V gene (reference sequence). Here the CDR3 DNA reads TGTGCCAGTACCCTTGCTGGTTTGGGATCCAATGAGCAGTTCTTC. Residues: CASTLAGLGSNEQFF.

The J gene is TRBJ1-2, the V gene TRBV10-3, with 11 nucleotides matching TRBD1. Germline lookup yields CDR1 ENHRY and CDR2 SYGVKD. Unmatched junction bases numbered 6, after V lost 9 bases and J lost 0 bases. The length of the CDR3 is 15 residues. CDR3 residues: CAIRGQGAANYGYTF. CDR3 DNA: TGTGCCATAAGAGGACAGGGGGCAGCTAACTATGGCTACACCTTC.

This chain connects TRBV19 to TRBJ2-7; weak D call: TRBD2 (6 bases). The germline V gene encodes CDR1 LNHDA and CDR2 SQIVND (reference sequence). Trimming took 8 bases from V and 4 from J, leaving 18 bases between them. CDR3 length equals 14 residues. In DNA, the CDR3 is TGTGCCAGTCGAGACGGGGGACCCTTATACGAGCAGTACTTC. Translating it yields CASRDGGPLYEQYF.

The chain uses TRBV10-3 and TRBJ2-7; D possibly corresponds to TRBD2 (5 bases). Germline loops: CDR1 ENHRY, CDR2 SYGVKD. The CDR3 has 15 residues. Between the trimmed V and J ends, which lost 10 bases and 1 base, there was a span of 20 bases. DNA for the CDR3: TGTGCCACCACTAAGACGAAGGACTCTTCCTACGAGCAGTACTTC. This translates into CATTKTKDSSYEQYF.

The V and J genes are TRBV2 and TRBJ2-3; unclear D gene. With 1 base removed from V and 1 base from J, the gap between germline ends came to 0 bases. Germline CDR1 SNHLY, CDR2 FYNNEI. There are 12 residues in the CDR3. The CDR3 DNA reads TGTGCCAGCAGTGAAGGCACAGATACGCAGTATTTT. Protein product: CASSEGTDTQYF.

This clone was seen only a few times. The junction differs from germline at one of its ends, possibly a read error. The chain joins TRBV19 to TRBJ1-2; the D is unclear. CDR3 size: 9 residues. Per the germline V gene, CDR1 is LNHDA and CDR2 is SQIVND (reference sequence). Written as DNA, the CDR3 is TGTGCCAGTAGTATAGCCCCCCCCTTC. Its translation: CASSIAPPF.

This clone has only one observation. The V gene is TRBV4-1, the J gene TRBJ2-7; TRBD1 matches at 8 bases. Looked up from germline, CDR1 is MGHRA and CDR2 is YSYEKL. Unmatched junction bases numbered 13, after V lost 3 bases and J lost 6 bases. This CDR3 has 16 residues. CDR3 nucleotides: TGCGCCAGCAGCCAGCTTCCGGGACAGGATAGCAGCGAGCAGTACTTC. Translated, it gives CASSQLPGQDSSEQYF.

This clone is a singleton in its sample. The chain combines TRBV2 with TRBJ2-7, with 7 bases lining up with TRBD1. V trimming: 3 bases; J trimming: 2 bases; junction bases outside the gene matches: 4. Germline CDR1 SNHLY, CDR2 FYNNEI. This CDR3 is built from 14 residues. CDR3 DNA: TGTGCCAGCAGTGATGGACAGGCACCCTACGAGCAGTACTTC. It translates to CASSDGQAPYEQYF.

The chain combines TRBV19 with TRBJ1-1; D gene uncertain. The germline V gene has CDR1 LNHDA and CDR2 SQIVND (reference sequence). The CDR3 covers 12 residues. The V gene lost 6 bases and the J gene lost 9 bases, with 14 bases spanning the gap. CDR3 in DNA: TGTGCCAGTAGCCCCACGAGGGAGAAAGCTTTCTTT. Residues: CASSPTREKAFF.

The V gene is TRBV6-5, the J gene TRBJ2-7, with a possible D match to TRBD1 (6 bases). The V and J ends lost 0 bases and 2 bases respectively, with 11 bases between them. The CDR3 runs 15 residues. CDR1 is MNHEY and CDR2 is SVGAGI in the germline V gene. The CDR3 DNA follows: TGTGCCAGCAGTTACTCGATATCAGGGGCCTACGAGCAGTACTTC. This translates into CASSYSISGAYEQYF.

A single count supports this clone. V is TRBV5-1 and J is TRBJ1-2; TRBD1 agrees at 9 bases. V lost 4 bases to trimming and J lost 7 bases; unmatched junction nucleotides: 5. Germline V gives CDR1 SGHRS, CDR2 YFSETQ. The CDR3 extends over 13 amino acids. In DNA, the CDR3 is TGCGCCAGCAGCCCACAGGGGGCTGCTGGCTACACCTTC. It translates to CASSPQGAAGYTF.

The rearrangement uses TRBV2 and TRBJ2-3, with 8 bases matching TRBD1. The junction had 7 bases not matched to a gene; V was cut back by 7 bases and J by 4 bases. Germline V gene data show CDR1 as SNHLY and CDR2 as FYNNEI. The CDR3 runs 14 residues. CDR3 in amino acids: CASIKQGVSDTQYF. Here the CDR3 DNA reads TGTGCCAGCATCAAACAGGGGGTTTCAGATACGCAGTATTTT.

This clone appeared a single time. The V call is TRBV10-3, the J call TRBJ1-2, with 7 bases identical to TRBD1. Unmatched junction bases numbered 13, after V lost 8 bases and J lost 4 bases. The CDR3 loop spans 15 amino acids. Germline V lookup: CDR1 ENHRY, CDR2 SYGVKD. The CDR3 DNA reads TGTGCCATCTCGGGACAGCACCCACCAATCTATGGCTACACCTTC. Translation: CAISGQHPPIYGYTF.

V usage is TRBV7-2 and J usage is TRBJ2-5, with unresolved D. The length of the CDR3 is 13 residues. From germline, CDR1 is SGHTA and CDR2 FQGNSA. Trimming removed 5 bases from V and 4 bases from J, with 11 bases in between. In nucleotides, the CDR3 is TGTGCCAGCAGCCCGGGTTGGGGAGAGACCCAGTACTTC. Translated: CASSPGWGETQYF.

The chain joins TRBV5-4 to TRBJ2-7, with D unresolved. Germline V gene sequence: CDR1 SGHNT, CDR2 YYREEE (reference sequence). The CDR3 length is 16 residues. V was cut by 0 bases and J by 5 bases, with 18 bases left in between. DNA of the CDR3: TGTGCCAGCAGCTTGGACAGCTCAGCTACCGTCCACGAGCAGTACTTC. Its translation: CASSLDSSATVHEQYF.

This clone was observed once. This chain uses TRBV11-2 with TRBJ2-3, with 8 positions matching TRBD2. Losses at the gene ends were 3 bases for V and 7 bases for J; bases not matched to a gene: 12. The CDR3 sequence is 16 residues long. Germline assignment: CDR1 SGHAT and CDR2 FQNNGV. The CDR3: CASSLGRSGGQYTQYF. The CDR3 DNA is TGTGCCAGCAGCTTGGGCCGCTCGGGGGGGCAATATACGCAGTATTTT.